Below are 27 T cell receptor beta chains sequenced from a single sample in a study of T-cell reconstitution after alpha-beta-depleted transplantation in children. Preparation of the TCRbeta library used unique molecular identifiers. Via MiXCR, TCRdb re-called the PCR reads, giving one row per CDR3 protein. In the table there are 45,000 to 60,000 distinct CDR3 sequences, around 56% of which are singletons. Sequenced material: peripheral blood, taken before TCRalphabeta/CD19-depleted stem cell transplant. These receptors were collected from a boy in the first two years of life with SCID, due to receive a stem cell transplant.

The chain is built from TRBV14 and TRBJ2-7; D remains ambiguous. Deletions cut 4 bases from V and 4 bases from J, with 5 bases between. This CDR3 has 11 residues. Germline-derived CDR1 and CDR2 are SGHDN and FVKESK. In nucleotides, the CDR3 is TGTGCCAGCAGCCCATATTACGAGCAGTACTTC. Amino acid sequence: CASSPYYEQYF.

The chain combines TRBV4-1 with TRBJ2-1; 9 nucleotides match TRBD2. Germline V CDR1 and CDR2: MGHRA, YSYEKL. V lost 0 bases, J lost 6 bases, and 15 bases stayed unmatched. This CDR3 is 19 amino acids long. The CDR3 DNA reads as TGCGCCAGCAGCCAAGATCCCCCACTGAGCGGGGGGCACGGCAATGAGCAGTTCTTC. This translates into CASSQDPPLSGGHGNEQFF.

This clonotype was seen a few times. V gene TRBV5-1 combines with J gene TRBJ2-2; either TRBD1 or TRBD2 may fit D (5 bases each). The CDR3 loop spans 15 amino acids. From germline, CDR1 is SGHRS and CDR2 YFSETQ. Trimming took off 3 bases at V and 0 bases at J, with 9 bases between the two ends. The CDR3 coding sequence is TGCGCCAGCAGCTGGGACGGTTCGAACACCGGGGAGCTGTTTTTT. The encoded protein is CASSWDGSNTGELFF.

This clonotype was seen repeatedly, ten times or more. CDR3 DNA sequence: TGCGCCAGCAGCATGGGGCAAGCGGGATTGAATACGCAGTATTTT. Translated, it gives CASSMGQAGLNTQYF. The chain recombines TRBV5-1 with TRBJ2-3; 7 nucleotides match TRBD2. The CDR3 has 15 residues. From germline, CDR1 is SGHRS and CDR2 YFSETQ. V shed 4 bases and J 7 bases; nucleotides not matched to a gene: 12.

This clonotype has more than one count but fewer than ten. This chain links TRBV20-1 with TRBJ2-1; 12 bases are shared with TRBD2. The CDR3 length is 14 residues. V gave up 1 base and J gave up 8 bases; unmatched junction bases: 3. From germline, CDR1 is DFQATT and CDR2 SNEGSKA (reference sequence). The DNA of the CDR3 is TGCAGTGCTAGAGCTAGCGGGGGGGCCGATGAGCAGTTCTTC. Amino acids: CSARASGGADEQFF.

This rearrangement joins TRBV20-1 to TRBJ2-3; 7 nucleotides agree with TRBD2. Germline lookup yields CDR1 DFQATT and CDR2 SNEGSKA (reference sequence). V shed 5 bases and J 1 base; nucleotides not matched to a gene: 6. CDR3 size: 14 residues. CDR3 sequence reads: CSAEGRGGTDTQYF. The CDR3 DNA reads as TGCAGTGCTGAGGGCCGGGGGGGCACAGATACGCAGTATTTT.

This clonotype was counted between two and nine times. The chain carries TRBV4-3 and TRBJ2-3; 8 nucleotides agree with TRBD2. V gave up 2 bases and J gave up 4 bases; unmatched junction bases: 8. CDR1 LGHNA and CDR2 YSLEER come from the germline V gene. This CDR3 spans 16 amino acids. This chain's CDR3 is CASSQKFGLAPDTQYF. The CDR3 DNA is TGCGCCAGCAGCCAAAAATTCGGACTAGCTCCAGATACGCAGTATTTT.

This rearrangement joins TRBV10-3 to TRBJ2-5; 13 nucleotides line up with TRBD2. Germline V CDR1 and CDR2: ENHRY, SYGVKD. V lost 0 bases to trimming and J lost 1 base; unmatched junction nucleotides: 11. The CDR3 loop spans 20 amino acids. The CDR3 loop is CAISESRIFWTSGGQETQYF. CDR3 bases: TGTGCCATCAGTGAGTCGAGAATTTTCTGGACTAGCGGGGGCCAAGAGACCCAGTACTTC.

The rearrangement uses TRBV4-2 and TRBJ2-7; 7 bases line up with TRBD1. After removal of 0 bases from V and 5 bases from J, the junction contained 10 bases not matched to a gene. Germline CDR1 is LGHNA and CDR2 is YNFKEQ. The CDR3 runs to 16 residues. CDR3 protein: CASSQDRARGSNEQYF. CDR3 nucleotide sequence: TGTGCCAGCAGCCAAGATCGAGCCAGGGGGTCGAACGAGCAGTACTTC.

The chain employs TRBV10-3 and TRBJ1-5; no clear D gene. V lost 5 bases and J 4 bases, leaving 9 bases between the germline ends. This CDR3 contains 13 residues. Germline loops: CDR1 ENHRY, CDR2 SYGVKD. The DNA for the CDR3 is TGTGCCATCAGTAGTGCTCCTAATCAGCCCCAGCATTTT. Amino acids: CAISSAPNQPQHF.

This clonotype was seen a few times. The V gene is TRBV27, the J gene TRBJ2-5, with 9 nucleotides matching TRBD1. Trimming at V came to 6 bases and at J to 5 bases, leaving 10 bases not matched to a gene. Germline CDR1 reads MNHEY; CDR2 reads SMNVEV (reference sequence). The CDR3 runs 15 residues. CDR3 sequence (DNA): TGTGCCAGCAGACTTGAAACAGGGGGCATTGAGACCCAGTACTTC. Protein product: CASRLETGGIETQYF.

The rearrangement joins TRBV4-1 to TRBJ2-5; D is undetermined. This CDR3 spans 16 amino acids. The V and J ends lost 1 base and 1 base respectively, with 13 bases between them. Germline V gives CDR1 MGHRA, CDR2 YSYEKL. The CDR3 DNA reads as TGCGCCAGCAGCCAAGTCGTAGGAGCGACCCAAGAGACCCAGTACTTC. This sequence encodes CASSQVVGATQETQYF.

J is TRBJ1-1 and V is TRBV4-1; possibly TRBD1 for D (5 bases). CDR3 size: 14 residues. Germline V CDR1 and CDR2: MGHRA, YSYEKL. V lost 2 bases and J 3 bases, leaving 10 bases between the germline ends. CDR3 region: CASSQNGGDTEAFF. In DNA, the CDR3 is TGCGCCAGCAGCCAAAACGGGGGGGACACTGAAGCTTTCTTT.

Written as DNA, the CDR3 is TGTGCCAGCAGTGGGACAGGGCTGGCCTATAATTCACCCCTCCACTTT. Its protein is CASSGTGLAYNSPLHF. This rearrangement joins TRBV2 to TRBJ1-6; 8 bases align to TRBD1. Germline lookup yields CDR1 SNHLY and CDR2 FYNNEI. V lost 4 bases to trimming and J lost 2 bases; unmatched junction nucleotides: 4. The CDR3 loop spans 16 amino acids.

The J gene is TRBJ2-2, the V gene TRBV7-6; 7 nucleotides line up with TRBD1. The germline gives CDR1 SGHVS, CDR2 FNYEAQ. V shed 2 bases, J shed 3 bases, and the junction held 0 bases outside the gene matches. This CDR3 comprises 14 residues. In nucleotides, the CDR3 is TGTGCCAGCAGCTTAACAGGGGACACCGGGGAGCTGTTTTTT. Translation: CASSLTGDTGELFF.

This chain links TRBV9 with TRBJ1-4; possibly TRBD1 for D (5 bases). The CDR3 has 13 residues. Germline CDR1 reads SGDLS; CDR2 reads YYNGEE. V gave up 4 bases and J gave up 8 bases, with 12 bases separating them. As DNA, the CDR3 is TGTGCCAGCAGCTTCACTGGGGCCGAAAAACTGTTTTTT. Encoded protein: CASSFTGAEKLFF.

The V and J genes are TRBV20-1 and TRBJ2-3; 8 bases align to TRBD2. This CDR3 comprises 14 residues. V lost 6 bases and J lost 1; bases outside the gene matches: 6. Germline V lookup: CDR1 DFQATT, CDR2 SNEGSKA (reference sequence). The CDR3 bases are TGCAGTGCCTGCCGGGAGGGGCGCACAGATACGCAGTATTTT. It encodes CSACREGRTDTQYF.

The gene calls are TRBV20-1 and TRBJ2-1; D uncertain. CDR1 is DFQATT and CDR2 is SNEGSKA in the germline V gene (reference sequence). The CDR3 covers 13 residues. Trimming took 0 bases from V and 9 from J, leaving 12 bases between them. The CDR3 reads CSARDGVAVEQFF. The CDR3 DNA reads as TGCAGTGCTAGAGATGGAGTAGCTGTTGAGCAGTTCTTC.

V is TRBV12-3 or TRBV12-4 and J is TRBJ2-7; D is uncertain. Trimming took off 2 bases at V and 3 bases at J, with 17 bases between the two ends. The CDR3 contains 16 residues. The CDR3 spells CASSLKRISVYYEQYF. CDR3 DNA sequence: TGTGCCAGCAGTTTAAAGAGAATATCGGTATACTACGAGCAGTACTTC.

This chain joins TRBV4-3 and TRBJ1-3; perhaps TRBD1 as D (6 bases). V lost 0 bases, J lost 3 bases, and 12 bases lay in between. The germline V gene has CDR1 LGHNA and CDR2 YSLEER. The CDR3 consists of 16 residues. CDR3 bases: TGCGCCAGCAGCCAAGATGGGGGGCGCGGTGGAAACACCATATATTTT. It specifies CASSQDGGRGGNTIYF.

The chain combines TRBV12-3 or TRBV12-4 with TRBJ2-5; TRBD2 agrees at 9 bases. Trimming cost V 3 bases and J 0 bases; bases outside gene matches: 5. The CDR3 is made up of 16 amino acids. For the CDR3, the DNA is TGTGCCAGCAGTTTCCGCGCGGGGGGGTACCAAGAGACCCAGTACTTC. It is translated as CASSFRAGGYQETQYF.

Points on this clonotype: A read error may account for a junction end that differs from germline. DNA for the CDR3: TGCGCCAGCGGTGAGGGACAGGGAAATTTCAACACTGAAGCTTTCTTT. Its translation: CASGEGQGNFNTEAFF. The J gene is TRBJ1-1, the V gene TRBV10-2; 9 nucleotides line up with TRBD1. CDR1 and CDR2 (germline): WSHSY, SAAADI. This CDR3 is 16 amino acids long.

J is TRBJ2-3 and V is TRBV20-1; TRBD1 matches at 10 bases. Trimming cost V 3 bases and J 2 bases; bases outside gene matches: 5. Germline V gene sequence: CDR1 DFQATT, CDR2 SNEGSKA (reference sequence). This CDR3 region has 15 residues. The CDR3 region has the DNA TGCAGTGCTAGCCCCGGGACAGGGGACACAGATACGCAGTATTTT. It codes for CSASPGTGDTDTQYF.

The chain recombines TRBV20-1 with TRBJ2-5; maybe TRBD2 (6 bases). This CDR3 is 14 amino acids long. The V and J ends lost 6 bases and 4 bases respectively, with 18 bases between them. The germline CDR1 and CDR2 sequences are DFQATT and SNEGSKA (reference sequence). The CDR3 protein is CSATLEGPPETQYF. CDR3 sequence (DNA): TGCAGTGCCACGCTGGAGGGGCCCCCAGAGACCCAGTACTTC.

The chain uses TRBV5-1 and TRBJ2-2; no clear D gene. Germline CDR1 is SGHRS and CDR2 is YFSETQ. CDR3 length equals 15 residues. The V end was cut by 6 bases, the J end by 4 bases, with 16 bases between. CDR3 protein: CASIGPGGGTGELFF. The CDR3, as DNA: TGCGCCAGCATCGGCCCCGGTGGTGGCACCGGGGAGCTGTTTTTT.

This clonotype was observed a single time. The rearrangement links TRBV29-1 to TRBJ1-2; D might be TRBD1 (6 bases). Germline V gene lookup returns CDR1 SQVTM and CDR2 ANQGSEA. Between the trimmed V and J ends, which lost 5 bases and 8 bases, there was a span of 24 bases. The length of the CDR3 is 15 residues. As DNA, the CDR3 is TGCAGCGTTTGGACCGGGACAACGTCGGCTCGGGGCTACACCTTC. Amino acids: CSVWTGTTSARGYTF.

The chain couples TRBV12-3 or TRBV12-4 to TRBJ1-5; weak D call: TRBD1 (5 bases). Trimming removed 7 bases at V and 2 bases at J, with 15 bases between. This CDR3 region has 15 residues. CDR3 coding DNA: TGTGCCAGCAACCCTCAGGGAGGAGGCAATCAGCCCCAGCATTTT. Residues: CASNPQGGGNQPQHF.